This T cell receptor (beta chain) was sequenced during a study of CD8 T cells in Susac syndrome. Random hexamers were used to reverse transcribe the RNA input (0.5 to 1 ug). TCRdb re-derived calls from the immunoSEQ multiplex PCR reads in MiXCR, one entry per CDR3 protein. The sample holds around 130,000 distinct CDR3 sequences, roughly 94% seen once. Germline V gene sequence: CDR1 MGHDK, CDR2 SYGVNS. The trim removed 4 bases at V and 3 bases at J, leaving 5 bases unmatched. The CDR3 extends over 15 amino acids. The V call is TRBV25-1, the J call TRBJ2-1, with 8 bases that match TRBD2. Input material: CD4+ T cells from PBMCs. The receptor was isolated from a human donor with multiple sclerosis. For the CDR3, the DNA is TGTGCCAGCAGTGGGGGGACTAGGAACTACAATGAGCAGTTCTTC. Translating gives CASSGGTRNYNEQFF.